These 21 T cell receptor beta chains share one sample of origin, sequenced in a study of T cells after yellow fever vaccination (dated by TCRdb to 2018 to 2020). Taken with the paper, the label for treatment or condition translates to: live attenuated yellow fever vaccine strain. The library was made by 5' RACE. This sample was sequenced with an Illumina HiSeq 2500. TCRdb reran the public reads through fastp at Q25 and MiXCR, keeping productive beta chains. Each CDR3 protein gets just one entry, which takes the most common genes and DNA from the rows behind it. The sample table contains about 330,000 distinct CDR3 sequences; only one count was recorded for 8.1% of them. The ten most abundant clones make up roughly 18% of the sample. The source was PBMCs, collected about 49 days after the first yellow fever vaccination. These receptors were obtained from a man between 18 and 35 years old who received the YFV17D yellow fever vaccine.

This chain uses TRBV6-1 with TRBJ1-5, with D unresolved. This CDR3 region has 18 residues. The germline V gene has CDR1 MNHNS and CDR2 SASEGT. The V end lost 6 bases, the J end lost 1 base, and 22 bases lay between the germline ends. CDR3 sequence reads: CASSPFSLMANSNQPQHF. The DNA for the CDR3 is TGTGCCAGCAGCCCCTTTTCGTTGATGGCAAACAGCAATCAGCCCCAGCATTTT.

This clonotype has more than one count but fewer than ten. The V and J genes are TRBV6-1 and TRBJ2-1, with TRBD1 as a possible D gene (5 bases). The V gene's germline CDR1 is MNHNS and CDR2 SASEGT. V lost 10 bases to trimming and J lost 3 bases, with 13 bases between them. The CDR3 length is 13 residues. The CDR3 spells CATSDSRYNEQFF. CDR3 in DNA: TGTGCCACCTCAGACAGCCGCTACAATGAGCAGTTCTTC.

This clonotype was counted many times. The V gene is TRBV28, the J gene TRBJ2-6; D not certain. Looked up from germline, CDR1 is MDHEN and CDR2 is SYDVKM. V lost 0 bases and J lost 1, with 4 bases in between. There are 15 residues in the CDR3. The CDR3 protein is CASSLWGSGANVLTF. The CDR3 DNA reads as TGTGCCAGCAGTTTATGGGGGTCTGGGGCCAACGTCCTGACTTTC.

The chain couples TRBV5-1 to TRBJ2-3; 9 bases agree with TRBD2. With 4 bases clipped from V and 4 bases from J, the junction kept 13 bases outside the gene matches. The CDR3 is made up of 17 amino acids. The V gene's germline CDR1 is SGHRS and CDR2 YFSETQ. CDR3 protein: CASSPRAGGPQADTQYF. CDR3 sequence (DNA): TGCGCCAGCAGCCCCAGGGCGGGGGGGCCTCAGGCAGATACGCAGTATTTT.

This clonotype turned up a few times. DNA of the CDR3: TGTGCCAGCAGCTTAGGTAGTCCGTACGAGCAGTACGTC. It specifies CASSLGSPYEQYV. The V and J genes are TRBV11-2 and TRBJ2-7, with D uncertain. The CDR3 loop spans 13 amino acids. Germline V gene data show CDR1 as SGHAT and CDR2 as FQNNGV. The ends were cut back, 1 base at V and 4 bases at J, with 8 bases in the middle.

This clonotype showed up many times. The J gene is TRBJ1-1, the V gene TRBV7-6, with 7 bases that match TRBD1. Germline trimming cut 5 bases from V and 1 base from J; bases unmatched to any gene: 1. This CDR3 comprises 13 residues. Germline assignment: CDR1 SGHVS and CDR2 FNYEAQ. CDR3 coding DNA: TGTGCCAGCAGCCGGACAGGGAACACTGAAGCTTTCTTT. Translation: CASSRTGNTEAFF.

CDR3 protein: CASSPGAASSYNEQFF. CDR3 bases: TGTGCCAGCAGCCCCGGGGCGGCAAGCTCCTACAATGAGCAGTTCTTC. V gene TRBV12-3 or TRBV12-4 combines with J gene TRBJ2-1; D might be TRBD1 or TRBD2, each matching 5 bases. V lost 6 bases, J lost 0 bases, and 15 bases lay in between. The CDR3 sequence is 16 residues long.

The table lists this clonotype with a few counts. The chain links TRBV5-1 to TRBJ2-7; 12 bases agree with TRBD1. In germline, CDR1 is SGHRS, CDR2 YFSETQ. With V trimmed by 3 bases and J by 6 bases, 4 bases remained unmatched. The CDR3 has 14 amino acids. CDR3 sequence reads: CASSSGTGGAEQYV. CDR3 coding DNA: TGCGCCAGCAGCTCCGGGACAGGGGGCGCCGAGCAGTACGTC.

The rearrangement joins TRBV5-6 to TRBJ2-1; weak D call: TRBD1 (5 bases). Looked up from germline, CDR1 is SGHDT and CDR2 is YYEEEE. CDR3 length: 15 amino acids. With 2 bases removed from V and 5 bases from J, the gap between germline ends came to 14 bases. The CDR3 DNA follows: TGTGCCAGCAGCTTCCCGACAGTCTATAACAATGAGCAGTTCTTC. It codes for CASSFPTVYNNEQFF. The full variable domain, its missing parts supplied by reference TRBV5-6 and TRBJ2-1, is DAGVTQSPTHLIKTRGQQVTLRCSPKSGHDTVSWYQQALGQGPQFIFQYYEEEERQRGNFPDRFSGHQFPNYSSELNVNALLLGDSALYLCASSFPTVYNNEQFFGPGTRLTVL.

CDR3 sequence reads: CSARDGGGRDTQYF. For the CDR3, the DNA is TGCAGTGCTAGAGATGGGGGGGGGCGAGATACGCAGTATTTT. The rearrangement links TRBV20-1 to TRBJ2-3; a weak D match, TRBD2 (7 bases). Trimming took 0 bases from V and 5 from J, leaving 12 bases between them. This CDR3 comprises 14 residues. The germline CDR1 and CDR2 sequences are DFQATT and SNEGSKA (reference sequence).

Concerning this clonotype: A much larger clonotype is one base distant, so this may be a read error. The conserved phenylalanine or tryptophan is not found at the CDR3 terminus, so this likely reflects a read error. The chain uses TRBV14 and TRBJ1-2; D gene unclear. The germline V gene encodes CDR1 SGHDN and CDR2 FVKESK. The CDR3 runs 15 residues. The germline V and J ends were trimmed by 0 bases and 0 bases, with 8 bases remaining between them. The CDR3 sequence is CASSQDLRTNYGYTS. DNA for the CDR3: TGTGCCAGCAGCCAAGATCTCCGGACTAACTATGGCTACACCTCC.

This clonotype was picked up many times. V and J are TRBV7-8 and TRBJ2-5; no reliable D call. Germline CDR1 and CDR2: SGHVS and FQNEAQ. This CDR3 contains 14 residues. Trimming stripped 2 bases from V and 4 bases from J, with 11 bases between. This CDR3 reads CASSLPLGPETQYF. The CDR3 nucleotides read TGTGCCAGCAGCTTACCCTTGGGCCCAGAGACCCAGTACTTC.

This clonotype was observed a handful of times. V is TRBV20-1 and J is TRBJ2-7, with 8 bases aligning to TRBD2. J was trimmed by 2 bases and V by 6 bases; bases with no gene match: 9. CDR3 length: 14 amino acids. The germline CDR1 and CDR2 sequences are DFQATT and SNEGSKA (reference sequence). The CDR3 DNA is TGCAGTGCCCTGGGTACTAGCGGAACCTACGAGCAGTACGTC. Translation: CSALGTSGTYEQYV.

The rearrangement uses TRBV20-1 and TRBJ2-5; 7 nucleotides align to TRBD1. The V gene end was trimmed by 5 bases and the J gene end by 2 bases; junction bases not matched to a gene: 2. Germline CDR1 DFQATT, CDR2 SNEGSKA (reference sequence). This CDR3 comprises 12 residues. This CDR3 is CSAGTDQETQYF. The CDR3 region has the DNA TGCAGTGCTGGGACAGATCAAGAGACCCAGTACTTC.

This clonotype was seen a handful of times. CDR3 region: CASSALPGQPGSEQFF. The CDR3 DNA follows: TGTGCCAGCAGCGCCCTACCGGGACAGCCAGGGAGTGAGCAGTTCTTC. V gene TRBV7-3 combines with J gene TRBJ2-1, with 7 bases fitting TRBD1. CDR3 length: 16 amino acids. Germline loops: CDR1 SGHTA, CDR2 FQGTGA. V was clipped by 5 bases and J by 9 bases; unmatched bases: 16.

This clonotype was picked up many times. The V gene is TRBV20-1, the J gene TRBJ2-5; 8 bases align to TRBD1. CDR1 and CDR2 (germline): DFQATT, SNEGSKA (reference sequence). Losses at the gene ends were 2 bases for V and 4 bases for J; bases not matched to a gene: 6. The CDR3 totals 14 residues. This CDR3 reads CSARSWTGLETQYF. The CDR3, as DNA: TGCAGTGCTAGATCCTGGACAGGGCTAGAGACCCAGTACTTC.

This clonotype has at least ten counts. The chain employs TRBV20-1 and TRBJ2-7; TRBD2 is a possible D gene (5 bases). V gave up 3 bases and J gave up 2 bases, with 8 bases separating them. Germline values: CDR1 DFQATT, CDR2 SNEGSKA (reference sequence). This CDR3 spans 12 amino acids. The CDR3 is CSASRGAYEQYF. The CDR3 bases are TGCAGTGCTAGTCGGGGAGCCTACGAGCAGTACTTC.

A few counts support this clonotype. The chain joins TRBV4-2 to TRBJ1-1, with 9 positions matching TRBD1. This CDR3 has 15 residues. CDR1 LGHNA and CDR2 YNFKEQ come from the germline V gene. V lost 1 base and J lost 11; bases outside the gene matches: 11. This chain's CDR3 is CASSQGNRGLRAAFF. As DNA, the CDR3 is TGTGCCAGCAGCCAAGGTAACAGGGGGCTTCGGGCGGCTTTCTTT.

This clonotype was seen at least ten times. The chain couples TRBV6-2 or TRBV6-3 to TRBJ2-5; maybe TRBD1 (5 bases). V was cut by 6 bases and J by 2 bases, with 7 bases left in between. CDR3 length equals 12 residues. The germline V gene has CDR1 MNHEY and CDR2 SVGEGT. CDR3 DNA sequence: TGTGCCAGCAGCGACAGTCAAGAGACCCAGTACTTC. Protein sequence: CASSDSQETQYF.

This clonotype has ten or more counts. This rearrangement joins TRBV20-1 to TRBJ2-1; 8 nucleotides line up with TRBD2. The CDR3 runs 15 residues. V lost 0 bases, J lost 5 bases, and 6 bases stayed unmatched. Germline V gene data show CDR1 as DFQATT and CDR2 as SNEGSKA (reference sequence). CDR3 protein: CSARETGGRDNEQFF. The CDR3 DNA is TGCAGTGCTAGAGAGACGGGGGGGAGGGACAATGAGCAGTTCTTC.

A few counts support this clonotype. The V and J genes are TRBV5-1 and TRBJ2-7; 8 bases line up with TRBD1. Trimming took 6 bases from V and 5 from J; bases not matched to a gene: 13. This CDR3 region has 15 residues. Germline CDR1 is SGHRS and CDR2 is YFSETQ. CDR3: CASTPTGDRGNEQYV. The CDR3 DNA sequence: TGCGCCAGCACCCCGACAGGGGATCGAGGAAACGAGCAGTACGTC.